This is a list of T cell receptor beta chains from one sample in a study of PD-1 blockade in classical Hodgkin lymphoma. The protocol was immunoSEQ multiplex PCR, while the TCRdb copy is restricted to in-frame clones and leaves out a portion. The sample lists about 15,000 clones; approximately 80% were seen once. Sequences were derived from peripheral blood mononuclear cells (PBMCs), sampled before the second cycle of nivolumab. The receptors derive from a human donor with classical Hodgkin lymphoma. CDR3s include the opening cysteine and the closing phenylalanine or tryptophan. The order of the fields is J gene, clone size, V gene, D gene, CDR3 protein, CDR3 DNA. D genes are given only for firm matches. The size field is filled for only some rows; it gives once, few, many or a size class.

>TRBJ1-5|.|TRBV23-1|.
CASSQFGEGDVLRYSNQPQHF
TGCGCCAGCAGTCAATTCGGGGAAGGGGACGTCCTCCGTTATAGCAATCAGCCCCAGCATTTT
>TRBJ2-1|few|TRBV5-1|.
CASSGTSYNEQFF
TGCGCCAGCAGCGGAACCTCCTACAATGAGCAGTTCTTC
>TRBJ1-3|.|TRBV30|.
CAWKWGRGRNTIYF
TGTGCCTGGAAATGGGGCAGGGGAAGAAACACCATATATTTT
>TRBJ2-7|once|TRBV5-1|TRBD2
CASSLTSSGGYEQYF
TGCGCCAGCAGCTTGACGTCTAGCGGGGGGTACGAGCAGTACTTC
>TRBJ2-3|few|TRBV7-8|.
CASSLAGISTEQYF
TGTGCCAGCAGCTTAGCCGGGATTTCGACAGAGCAGTATTTT
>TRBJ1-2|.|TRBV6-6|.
CASSDPGDYGYTF
TGTGCCAGCAGTGACCCAGGGGACTATGGCTACACCTTC
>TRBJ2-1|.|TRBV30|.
CAWTEGHEVGEQFF
TGTGCCTGGACCGAGGGGCATGAAGTTGGCGAGCAGTTCTTC
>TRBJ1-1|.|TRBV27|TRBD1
CASSSRTGMNTEAFF
TGTGCCAGCAGTTCAAGGACAGGCATGAACACTGAAGCTTTCTTT
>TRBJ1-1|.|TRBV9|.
CASSVNRDETNTEAFF
TGTGCCAGCAGCGTTAACAGGGACGAGACAAACACTGAAGCTTTCTTT
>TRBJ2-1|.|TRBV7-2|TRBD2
CASSLMIAGYEQFF
TGTGCCAGCAGCTTAATGATAGCGGGGTATGAGCAGTTCTTC
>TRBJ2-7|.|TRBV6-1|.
CASSERRDFSNEQYF
TGTGCCAGCAGTGAACGGAGGGATTTTAGCAACGAGCAGTACTTC
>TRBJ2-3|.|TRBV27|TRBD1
CASRDRRSTDTQYF
TGTGCCAGCCGGGACAGGAGAAGCACAGATACGCAGTATTTT
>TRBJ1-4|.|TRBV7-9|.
CASSQEGRSNEKLFF
TGTGCCAGCAGCCAAGAAGGCAGATCTAATGAAAAACTGTTTTTT
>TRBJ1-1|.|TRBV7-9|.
CASSHARDRFPEAFF
TGTGCCAGCAGCCACGCCCGGGACCGGTTCCCTGAAGCTTTCTTT
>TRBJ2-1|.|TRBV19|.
CASSPRTKGEQFF
TGTGCCAGTAGTCCCCGGACTAAAGGTGAGCAGTTCTTC
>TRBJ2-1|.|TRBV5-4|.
CASSLDGGNYNEQFF
TGTGCCAGCAGCTTGGACGGGGGAAATTACAATGAGCAGTTCTTC
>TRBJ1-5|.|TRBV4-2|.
CASSQGVGDDSNQPQHF
TGTGCCAGCAGCCAAGGCGTTGGCGATGATAGCAATCAGCCCCAGCATTTT
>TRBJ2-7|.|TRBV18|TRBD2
CASSPTEGRFRLAGDPSYEQYF
TGTGCCAGCTCACCAACGGAGGGACGATTCCGACTAGCGGGGGACCCCTCCTACGAGCAGTACTTC
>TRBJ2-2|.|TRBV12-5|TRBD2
CASGLVRGHRGVNTGELFF
TGTGCTAGTGGTTTGGTGCGGGGCCACCGGGGGGTAAACACCGGGGAGCTGTTTTTT
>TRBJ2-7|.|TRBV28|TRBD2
CASRLSGAPSYEQYF
TGTGCCAGCAGGTTAAGCGGGGCTCCTTCCTACGAGCAGTACTTC
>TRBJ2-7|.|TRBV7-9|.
CASSLALETGFNEQYF
TGTGCCAGCAGCTTAGCACTTGAAACAGGGTTCAACGAGCAGTACTTC
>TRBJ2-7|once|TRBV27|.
CASGRLREQYF
TGTGCCAGCGGCCGGCTTCGCGAGCAGTACTTC
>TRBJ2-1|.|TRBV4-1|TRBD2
CASSPPGTSGTKYNEQFF
TGCGCCAGCAGCCCCCCCGGGACTAGCGGGACAAAATACAATGAGCAGTTCTTC
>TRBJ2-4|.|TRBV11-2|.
CASSLDWNIQYF
TGTGCCAGCAGCTTAGATTGGAACATTCAGTACTTC
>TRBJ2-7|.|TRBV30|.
CAWSFNSYEQYF
TGTGCCTGGAGTTTTAACTCCTACGAGCAGTACTTC
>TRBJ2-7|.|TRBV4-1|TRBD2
CASSRSVGRGAGVEYEQYF
TGCGCCAGCAGCCGCTCCGTCGGGAGAGGGGCGGGAGTTGAATACGAGCAGTACTTC
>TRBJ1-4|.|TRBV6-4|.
CASSDSAGSAHEKLFF
TGTGCCAGCAGTGACAGTGCCGGGTCGGCACACGAAAAACTGTTTTTT
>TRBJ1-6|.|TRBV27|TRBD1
CASRPSQGAYSPLHF
TGTGCCAGCAGACCCTCTCAGGGGGCATATTCACCCCTCCACTTT
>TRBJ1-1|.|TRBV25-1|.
CASSGQGIGLNTEAFF
TGTGCCAGCAGTGGTCAAGGGATTGGGTTAAACACTGAAGCTTTCTTT
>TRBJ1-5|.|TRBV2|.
CASSTRWGSNQPQHF
TGTGCCAGCAGTACCCGGTGGGGCAGCAATCAGCCCCAGCATTTT
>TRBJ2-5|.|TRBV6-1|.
CASSSHRPAQYF
TGTGCCAGCAGTTCTCATCGGCCGGCCCAGTACTTC
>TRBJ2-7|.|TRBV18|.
CASSPGVPTYEQYF
TGTGCCAGCTCTCCAGGGGTCCCCACCTACGAGCAGTACTTC
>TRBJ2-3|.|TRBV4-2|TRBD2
CASSQDRLAKDTQYF
TGTGCCAGCAGCCAAGATAGACTAGCCAAAGATACGCAGTATTTT
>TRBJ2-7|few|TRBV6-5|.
CASSTGTKSYEQYF
TGTGCCAGCAGTACCGGGACCAAGTCCTACGAGCAGTACTTC
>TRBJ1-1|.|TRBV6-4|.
CARRVGAFF
TGTGCCAGAAGGGTCGGAGCTTTCTTT
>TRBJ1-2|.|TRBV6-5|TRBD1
CASSFSRDRAYGYTF
TGTGCCAGCAGTTTTAGTAGGGACAGGGCCTATGGCTACACCTTC
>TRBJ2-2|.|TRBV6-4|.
CASSDRSTGELFF
TGTGCCAGCAGTGACCGGAGCACCGGGGAGCTGTTTTTT
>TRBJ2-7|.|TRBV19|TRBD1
CASSITEGAGNEQYF
TGTGCCAGTAGTATTACCGAGGGGGCTGGTAACGAGCAGTACTTC
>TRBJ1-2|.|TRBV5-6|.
CASSLAGGNYGYTF
TGTGCCAGCAGCTTGGCCGGGGGCAACTATGGCTACACCTTC
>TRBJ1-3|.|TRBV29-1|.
CSVGGAGNTIYF
TGCAGCGTTGGAGGGGCTGGAAACACCATATATTTT
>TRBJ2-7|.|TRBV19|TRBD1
CARTTFWTGSGSYEQYF
TGTGCCAGAACAACTTTCTGGACAGGGTCAGGCTCCTACGAGCAGTACTTC
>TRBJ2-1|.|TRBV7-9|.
CASSLRFGSGSSYNEQFF
TGTGCCAGCAGCTTACGGTTCGGGTCCGGGAGCTCCTACAATGAGCAGTTCTTC
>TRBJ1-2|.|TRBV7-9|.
CASSEQGYGYTF
TGTGCCAGCAGCGAACAGGGTTACGGCTACACCTTC
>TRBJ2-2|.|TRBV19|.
CASSIGNTGELFF
TGTGCCAGTAGTATAGGGAACACCGGGGAGCTGTTTTTT
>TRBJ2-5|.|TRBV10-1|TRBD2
CASSDRTSGGKETQYF
TGCGCCAGCAGTGACCGTACTAGCGGGGGAAAAGAGACCCAGTACTTC
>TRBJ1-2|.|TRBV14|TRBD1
CASSPRTGAGGYTF
TGTGCCAGCAGCCCCCGGACAGGGGCGGGTGGCTACACCTTC
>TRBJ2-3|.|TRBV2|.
CAITGTLSTDTQYF
TGTGCCATCACCGGGACCCTTAGCACAGATACGCAGTATTTT
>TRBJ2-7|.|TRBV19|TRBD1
CASSIGTGPYEQYF
TGTGCCAGTAGTATCGGGACAGGCCCCTACGAGCAGTACTTC
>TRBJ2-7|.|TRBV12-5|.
CASGLGRFYEQYF
TGTGCTAGTGGTTTGGGGAGGTTCTACGAGCAGTACTTC
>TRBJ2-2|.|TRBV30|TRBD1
CACKRQGVANTGELFF
TGTGCCTGCAAAAGGCAGGGGGTTGCGAACACCGGGGAGCTGTTTTTT
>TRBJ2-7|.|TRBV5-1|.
CASSLGWLANSYEQYF
TGCGCCAGCAGCTTGGGGTGGCTAGCGAACTCCTACGAGCAGTACTTC
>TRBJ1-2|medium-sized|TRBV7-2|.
CASSSSGTSPYGYTF
TGTGCCAGCAGCTCCTCCGGGACATCTCCCTATGGCTACACCTTC
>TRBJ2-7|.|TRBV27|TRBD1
CASSLEDRSYEQYF
TGTGCCAGCAGTTTGGAGGACAGGTCCTACGAGCAGTACTTC
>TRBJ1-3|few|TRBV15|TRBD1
CATRYYDGTGWMGNTIYF
TGTGCCACCAGATACTATGACGGGACAGGGTGGATGGGAAACACCATATATTTT
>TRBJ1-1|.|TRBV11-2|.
CASSLDIAVWVRNTEAFF
TGTGCCAGCAGCTTAGATATCGCTGTATGGGTCAGGAACACTGAAGCTTTCTTT
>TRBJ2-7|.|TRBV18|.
CASSPPGPSYEQYF
TGTGCCAGCTCACCGCCCGGCCCGTCCTACGAGCAGTACTTC
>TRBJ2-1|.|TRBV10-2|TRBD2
CASGGLAGVVNEQFF
TGCGCCAGCGGAGGACTAGCGGGAGTCGTCAATGAGCAGTTCTTC
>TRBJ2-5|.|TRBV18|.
CASSPGNRETQYF
TGTGCCAGCTCACCAGGGAACAGAGAGACCCAGTACTTC